This TCR beta chain originates from a study of T cell responses to AZD1222 COVID-19 vaccine. Overall study context: Second-dose schedules of about 4 or about 12 weeks were combined.

TCRdb's copy holds only in-frame clones and misses some; the assay was immunoSEQ multiplex PCR. There are 150,000 to 200,000 clones in the sample; approximately 90% occur only once, and approximately 2.8% lies in the top ten. This clone occurred once. Its target is unknown. V lost 4 bases, J lost 2 bases, and 7 bases lay in between. The CDR3 length is 13 residues. Germline V gives CDR1 LNHDA, CDR2 SQIVND (reference sequence). Study-wide findings and caveats: Nearly half of spike-specific TCRs reportedly target variant regions that are unmutated in the B.1.351 and B.1.1.7 variants.

J is TRBJ2-3 and V is TRBV19, with D hard to call. The source material was peripheral blood, sampled on day 0 of AZD1222 vaccination. This TCR was sampled from an adult in good health. The CDR3 DNA follows: TGTGCCAGTAGTAGCGGCCTCACAGATACGCAGTATTTT. The encoded protein is CASSSGLTDTQYF.